The source of this TCR beta chain is a study of control samples from healthy donors and cancer patients. Trimming left V 4 bases short and J 2 bases short, with 14 bases between. Germline CDR1 is MNHNY and CDR2 is SVGAGI (reference sequence). The CDR3 contains 15 residues. The table came from immunoSEQ multiplex PCR; TCRdb's copy has only in-frame clones and leaves some out. The profile shows 100,000 to 150,000 clones, 70% to 90% of them singletons. This sequence was found in a man over 45 in good health. This chain joins TRBV6-6 and TRBJ2-5; D perhaps matches TRBD2 (5 bases). The sample comprised blood. CDR3 region: CASSSRPSYQETQYF. CDR3 sequence (DNA): TGTGCCAGCAGTTCTCGCCCTAGCTATCAAGAGACCCAGTACTTC.